A selection of T cell receptor beta chains follows, all from one sample in a study of human T cells and chemical hapten exposure. TCRdb re-analysed the RACE reads in MiXCR, keeping a single row per CDR3 protein. Among just under 350,000 distinct CDR3 sequences listed, under 8% were seen once. The input for sequencing was whole blood, taken in connection with sensitization to the hapten diphenylcyclopropenone (DPC). The receptors derive from a woman aged 18-35 years with alopecia areata. Some clones in this sample may be carry-over from other donors' samples. Both conserved end residues are trimmed from each CDR3. Part of the rows lack a size; the others show once, few, many or a class for expanded clones.

cdr3_aa	clone_size	v_call	j_call
ASSFLYPNTEAF	NA	TRBV28	TRBJ1-1
ASSLTGFSTDTQY	many	TRBV4-3	TRBJ2-3
ASNFRAPNQPQH	NA	TRBV28	TRBJ1-5
SARVMGQTNYGYT	few	TRBV20-1	TRBJ1-2
ASSLSGTGKSNEQF	few	TRBV7-9	TRBJ2-1
ASNTRNWNTEAF	many	TRBV6-2/TRBV6-3	TRBJ1-1
ASVTRTLFNSPLH	few	TRBV6-2/TRBV6-3	TRBJ1-6
ASSYGTGPGTEAF	few	TRBV6-2/TRBV6-3	TRBJ1-1
ASSLLSASNEQY	many	TRBV5-6	TRBJ2-7
ASSAGSYGYT	NA	TRBV28	TRBJ1-2
ASSQVSQVGNTIY	NA	TRBV4-3	TRBJ1-3
ASSPTGGLSYEQY	few	TRBV6-6	TRBJ2-7
ASSSWGTSTDTQY	many	TRBV7-2	TRBJ2-3
AIRVAAASSYEQY	few	TRBV10-3	TRBJ2-7
ASKRGGTYNEQF	NA	TRBV7-2	TRBJ2-1
ASSAGGLALNTEAF	few	TRBV6-5	TRBJ1-1
ASSPFDRVSFGYT	NA	TRBV7-2	TRBJ1-2
ASSTNRDRPYEQY	few	TRBV3-1	TRBJ2-7
ASSYRGGRETQY	few	TRBV6-6	TRBJ2-5
ASTRSLPKGTIYGYT	NA	TRBV6-5	TRBJ1-2
ASSPFYGGTDTQY	few	TRBV28	TRBJ2-3
ASSAHGLAGELF	NA	TRBV12-3/TRBV12-4	TRBJ2-2
ASTPIDTQY	NA	TRBV7-2	TRBJ2-3
SAPGGQGLGYGYT	NA	TRBV20-1	TRBJ1-2
SARSGNTEAF	many	TRBV20-1	TRBJ1-1
ASGQGWNSPLH	many	TRBV10-2	TRBJ1-6
ASRDRLGTGELF	many	TRBV6-5	TRBJ2-2
ASSLVWEPLH	many	TRBV13	TRBJ1-6
APRGSNEKLF	NA	TRBV6-6	TRBJ1-4
ASTPRGRIPSTDTQY	few	TRBV6-5	TRBJ2-3
ASSYPSSGSSYNEQF	few	TRBV7-2	TRBJ2-1
ASSTTGPQETQY	many	TRBV28	TRBJ2-5
ASRPDRGPSVHNEQF	many	TRBV27	TRBJ2-1
SASSSASRGQPQH	NA	TRBV20-1	TRBJ1-5